The clone carrying this T cell receptor (beta chain) came up once. The antigen is not known. The libraries were made with immunoSEQ version 4 in survey mode. Template was genomic DNA at around 10 ng/uL, with up to roughly 1 ug used per sample. The protocol was immunoSEQ multiplex PCR, while the TCRdb copy is restricted to in-frame clones and leaves out a portion. The sample has 25,000 to 35,000 clones; around 80% are singletons. These data are taken from a study of persistence of HIV-infected CD4 T cells. Notes on the study in general: Degenerate expanded CDR3beta sequences were enriched among CMV- and Gag-responding cells.

Stimulation used 8.5 to 10 ug/mL lysate from CMV-infected fibroblasts. CD40L-negative CD69-negative CD45RO-high memory CD4+ T cells were sorted as populations depleted of antigen-responding cells. Plasma HIV-1 RNA stayed below 50 copies/mL for at least 4 years. This sample comprised CD4+ T cells sorted from PBMCs after approximately 19-hour stimulation, obtained from a patient who received antiretroviral therapy. The receptor was isolated from an adult man with HIV who was CMV-seropositive.

The CDR3 loop reads CASSIGSPATDTQYF. The CDR3 region has the DNA TGTGCCAGTAGTATAGGCTCTCCGGCGACAGATACGCAGTATTTT. The V gene is TRBV19, the J gene TRBJ2-3; D gene unclear. V was clipped by 1 base and J by 3 bases, with 11 bases between them. CDR1 LNHDA and CDR2 SQIVND come from the germline V gene (reference sequence). This CDR3 has 15 amino acids. Variable domain in full (rest from reference TRBV19 and TRBJ2-3): DGGITQSPKYLFRKEGQNVTLSCEQNLNHDAMYWYRQDPGQGLRLIYYSQIVNDFQKGDIAEGYSVSREKKESFPLTVTSAQKNPTAFYLCASSIGSPATDTQYFGPGTRLTVL.